These T cell receptor beta chains were read from a single sample in a study of blood T cell repertoires in COVID-19. Sequencing was performed with immunoSEQ multiplex PCR; in TCRdb, only in-frame clones are kept and a portion is missing. This repertoire shows roughly 60,000 clones, approximately 83% found once; its top ten account for 1.2%. Sequencing was carried out using peripheral blood. The receptor source for this set is a man between 40 and 49 years old with acute or convalescent COVID-19. CDR3s include the opening cysteine and the closing phenylalanine or tryptophan. The D gene is left open where the match is weak. The size entry is marked missing in some rows and otherwise reads once, few, many or a size class.

d_call	v_call	j_call	clone_size	cdr3_aa	cdr3_nt
.	TRBV7-8	TRBJ1-1	.	CASSLLGTEAFF	TGTGCCAGCAGCCTCCTCGGGACTGAAGCTTTCTTT
TRBD1	TRBV5-1	TRBJ1-3	.	CASSDGTALSGGNTIYF	TGCGCCAGCAGCGACGGGACAGCCTTGTCGGGTGGAAACACCATATATTTT
TRBD1	TRBV7-6	TRBJ2-7	.	CASSPPPGQGMHEQYF	TGTGCCAGCAGCCCGCCCCCCGGACAGGGTATGCACGAGCAGTACTTC
TRBD1	TRBV11-3	TRBJ2-3	.	CASSLRDSLTDTQYF	TGTGCCAGCAGCCTCCGGGACAGTCTCACAGATACGCAGTATTTT
.	TRBV7-2	TRBJ2-7	.	CASSSRGGNPYEQYF	TGTGCCAGCAGTTCTAGAGGAGGGAATCCCTACGAGCAGTACTTC
.	TRBV11-3	TRBJ1-2	.	CASSSTPTVGYTF	TGTGCCAGCAGCTCGACACCCACCGTTGGCTACACCTTC
.	TRBV4-2	TRBJ2-3	.	CASSPNPEEFTQYF	TGTGCCAGCAGCCCAAACCCTGAGGAGTTTACGCAGTATTTT
.	TRBV2	TRBJ1-4	.	CASSEGGKTVSGEKLFF	TGTGCCAGCAGTGAGGGGGGGAAGACAGTAAGTGGTGAAAAACTGTTTTTT
TRBD1	TRBV24-1	TRBJ2-2	.	CATSDPRQGDTGELFF	TGTGCCACCAGTGACCCTCGGCAGGGGGACACCGGGGAGCTGTTTTTT
TRBD2	TRBV2	TRBJ2-7	.	CASSGRLAGVGEQYF	TGTGCCAGCAGTGGAAGACTAGCGGGGGTTGGCGAGCAGTACTTC
.	TRBV7-2	TRBJ2-7	.	CASSLFRDSYEQYF	TGTGCCAGCAGCTTATTTCGGGACTCCTACGAGCAGTACTTC
TRBD2	TRBV7-3	TRBJ2-5	few	CASSSGGSGETQYF	TGTGCCAGCAGCTCGGGGGGTTCGGGAGAGACCCAGTACTTC
.	TRBV24-1	TRBJ2-1	.	CATSHRVNSNEQFF	TGTGCCACCAGCCACAGGGTCAATAGCAATGAGCAGTTCTTC
TRBD1	TRBV10-3	TRBJ2-5	.	CAISQQGQGLQETQYF	TGTGCCATCAGCCAGCAAGGACAGGGGCTCCAAGAGACCCAGTACTTC
TRBD2	TRBV7-6	TRBJ2-3	.	CASSSLAGGPGNTQYF	TGTGCCAGCAGCTCACTAGCGGGGGGGCCTGGGAATACGCAGTATTTT
.	TRBV18	TRBJ1-1	few	CASSPNNRVNTEAFF	TGTGCCAGCTCACCAAATAACAGGGTGAACACTGAAGCTTTCTTT
TRBD1	TRBV10-3	TRBJ2-1	.	CAIRGTGHSNEQFF	TGTGCCATCAGGGGGACAGGGCACTCCAATGAGCAGTTCTTC
.	TRBV12-3/TRBV12-4	TRBJ1-3	.	CASSQGSGNTIYF	TGTGCCAGCAGCCAGGGGTCTGGAAACACCATATATTTT
TRBD1	TRBV2	TRBJ1-5	.	CASARGTDSNQPQHF	TGTGCCAGCGCGAGGGGGACAGATAGCAATCAGCCCCAGCATTTT
.	TRBV12-3/TRBV12-4	TRBJ1-3	.	CASSWTSGNTIYF	TGTGCCAGCAGTTGGACTTCTGGAAACACCATATATTTT
.	TRBV19	TRBJ1-3	.	CASTGTQENTIYF	TGTGCCAGTACCGGCACGCAGGAAAACACCATATATTTT
.	TRBV30	TRBJ1-1	few	CAWSRQGPTEAFF	TGTGCCTGGAGTCGGCAGGGGCCCACTGAAGCTTTCTTT
.	TRBV19	TRBJ2-7	.	CASSPGETYEQYF	TGTGCCAGTAGTCCTGGAGAAACCTACGAGCAGTACTTC
.	TRBV5-8	TRBJ2-7	few	CASRSGVQVGSYEQYF	TGTGCCAGCAGGTCAGGGGTCCAGGTCGGAAGCTACGAGCAGTACTTC
.	TRBV14	TRBJ2-7	.	CASSQGDEQYF	TGTGCCAGCAGCCAAGGAGACGAGCAGTACTTC
TRBD1	TRBV25-1	TRBJ2-3	few	CASSEPPSPRGTDTQYF	TGTGCCAGCAGTGAACCTCCGAGTCCCAGGGGGACAGATACGCAGTATTTT
TRBD1	TRBV3-1/TRBV3-2	TRBJ2-7	.	CASSRRGRNEQYF	TGTGCCAGCAGCCGCAGGGGGAGAAATGAGCAGTACTTC
TRBD1	TRBV4-1	TRBJ1-1	.	CASSQVLRPGGTEAFF	TGCGCCAGCAGCCAAGTCTTAAGGCCAGGGGGGACTGAAGCTTTCTTT
.	TRBV28	TRBJ1-1	.	CAGGDANSRAFF	TGTGCCGGGGGGGACGCCAACTCGAGGGCTTTCTTT
.	TRBV20-1	TRBJ2-3	.	CSAKRTDTQYF	TGCAGTGCTAAGCGTACAGATACGCAGTATTTT
.	TRBV3-1/TRBV3-2	TRBJ2-1	.	CASSRKSRGDNEQFF	TGTGCCAGCAGCCGCAAGTCGCGGGGAGACAATGAGCAGTTCTTC
TRBD2	TRBV15	TRBJ2-1	.	CATSKGLAFIPGGNEQFF	TGTGCCACCAGCAAGGGACTAGCGTTCATCCCTGGGGGAAATGAGCAGTTCTTC
.	TRBV28	TRBJ2-7	once	CASSPGGQDYEQYF	TGTGCCAGCAGTCCCGGGGGTCAGGACTACGAGCAGTACTTC
TRBD1	TRBV7-6	TRBJ2-1	.	CASSEYGGQGVNEQFF	TGTGCCAGCAGCGAATACGGGGGACAGGGCGTGAATGAGCAGTTCTTC
.	TRBV10-2	TRBJ1-2	once	CASGQGLTNYGYTF	TGCGCCAGCGGGCAGGGACTCACTAACTATGGCTACACCTTC
.	TRBV7-8	TRBJ1-6	.	CASSLGHVESPLHF	TGTGCCAGCAGCTTGGGACACGTAGAATCACCCCTCCACTTT
.	TRBV7-3	TRBJ1-1	.	CASSFSGGNTEAFF	TGTGCCAGCAGCTTCTCCGGGGGGAACACTGAAGCTTTCTTT
.	TRBV6-6	TRBJ1-5	.	CASSYSSRDQPQHF	TGTGCCAGCAGTTACTCGAGCAGGGATCAGCCCCAGCATTTT
TRBD1	TRBV30	TRBJ1-6	.	CAWSSSSGQRSPLHF	TGTGCCTGGAGTTCCTCCTCGGGACAGCGTTCACCCCTCCACTTT
.	TRBV6-5	TRBJ1-3	.	CASSFQGNGNTIYF	TGTGCCAGCAGTTTTCAGGGGAATGGAAACACCATATATTTT
.	TRBV3-1/TRBV3-2	TRBJ2-7	.	CASSQAHSGPAYEQYF	TGTGCCAGCAGCCAAGCGCATAGCGGTCCTGCCTACGAGCAGTACTTC
.	TRBV11-3	TRBJ1-2	.	CASSPRGANYGYTF	TGTGCCAGCAGCCCCCGCGGGGCCAACTATGGCTACACCTTC
.	TRBV6-5	TRBJ1-5	.	CASSYSFYGGDQPQHF	TGTGCCAGCAGTTACTCGTTTTATGGAGGGGATCAGCCCCAGCATTTT